This record covers a single T cell receptor beta chain. Antigen specificity is unknown. These data come from a study of cytomegalovirus exposure and HLA in healthy donors. Regarding the study as a whole: In a later analysis, a missense DCLRE1C variant was linked to TCR beta V- and J-gene trimming. With high specificity and sensitivity, the classifier reportedly diagnosed cytomegalovirus status. An observed cluster of highly shared sequence variants was recorded as a likely sequencing artifact.

The V end lost 0 bases, the J end lost 8 bases, and 12 bases lay between the germline ends. Per the germline V gene, CDR1 is SGHDT and CDR2 is YYEEEE. The CDR3 consists of 14 residues. The study ran its PCR with 60 Vbeta and 13 Jbeta primers. Assay: immunoSEQ multiplex PCR; the TCRdb copy retains only in-frame clones and omits some. This sample's table reports about 47,000 clones. The chain joins TRBV5-6 to TRBJ2-1, with D maybe TRBD1 (5 bases). The clonotype comes from a male donor in good health and CMV-seronegative. The sample was PBMCs. The CDR3 bases are TGTGCCAGCAGCTTGGCGGACAACTGGGATGAGCAGTTCTTC. Amino acid sequence: CASSLADNWDEQFF.